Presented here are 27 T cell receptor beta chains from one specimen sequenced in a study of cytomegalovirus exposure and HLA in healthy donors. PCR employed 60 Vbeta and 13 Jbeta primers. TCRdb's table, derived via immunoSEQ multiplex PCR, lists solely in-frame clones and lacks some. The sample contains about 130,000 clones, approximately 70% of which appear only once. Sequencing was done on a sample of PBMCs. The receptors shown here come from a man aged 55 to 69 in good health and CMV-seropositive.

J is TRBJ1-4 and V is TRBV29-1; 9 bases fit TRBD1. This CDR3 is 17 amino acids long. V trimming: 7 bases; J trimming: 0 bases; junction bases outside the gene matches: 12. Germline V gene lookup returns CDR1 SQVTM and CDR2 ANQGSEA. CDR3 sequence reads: CSATPGTGRATNEKLFF. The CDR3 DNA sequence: TGCAGCGCGACTCCCGGGACAGGGAGGGCAACTAATGAAAAACTGTTTTTT.

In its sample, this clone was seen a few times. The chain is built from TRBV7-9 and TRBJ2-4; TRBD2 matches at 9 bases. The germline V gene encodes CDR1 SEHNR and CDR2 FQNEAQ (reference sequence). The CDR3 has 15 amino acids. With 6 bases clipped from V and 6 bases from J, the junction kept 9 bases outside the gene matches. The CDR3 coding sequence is TGTGCCAGCAGTCCCCGCGGGGGGGAGCTAAACATTCAGTACTTC. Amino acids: CASSPRGGELNIQYF.

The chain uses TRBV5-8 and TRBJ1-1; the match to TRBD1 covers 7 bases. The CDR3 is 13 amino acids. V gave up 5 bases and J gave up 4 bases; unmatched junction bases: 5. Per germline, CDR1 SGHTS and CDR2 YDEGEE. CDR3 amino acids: CASSSRQGTEAFF. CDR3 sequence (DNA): TGTGCCAGCAGTTCCAGACAGGGCACTGAAGCTTTCTTT. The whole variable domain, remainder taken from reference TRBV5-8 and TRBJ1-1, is EAGVTQSPTHLIKTRGQQATLRCSPISGHTSVYWYQQALGLGLQFLLWYDEGEERNRGNFPPRFSGRQFPNYSSELNVNALELEDSALYLCASSSRQGTEAFFGQGTRLTVV.

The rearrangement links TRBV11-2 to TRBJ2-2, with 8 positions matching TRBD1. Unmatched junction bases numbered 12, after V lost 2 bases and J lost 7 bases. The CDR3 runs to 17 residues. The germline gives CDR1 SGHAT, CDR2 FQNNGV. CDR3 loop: CASSLQSGQGAIGELFF. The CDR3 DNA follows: TGTGCCAGCAGCTTACAATCGGGGCAGGGGGCGATCGGGGAGCTGTTTTTT. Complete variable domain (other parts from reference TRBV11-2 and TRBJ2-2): EAGVAQSPRYKIIEKRQSVAFWCNPISGHATLYWYQQILGQGPKLLIQFQNNGVVDDSQLPKDRFSAERLKGVDSTLKIQPAKLEDSAVYLCASSLQSGQGAIGELFFGEGSRLTVL.

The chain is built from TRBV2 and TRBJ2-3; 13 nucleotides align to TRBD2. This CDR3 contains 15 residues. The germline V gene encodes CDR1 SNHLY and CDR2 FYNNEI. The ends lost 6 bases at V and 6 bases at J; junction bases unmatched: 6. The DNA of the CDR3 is TGTGCCAGCAGGTTGACTAGCGGGGGGTGGGATACGCAGTATTTT. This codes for CASRLTSGGWDTQYF.

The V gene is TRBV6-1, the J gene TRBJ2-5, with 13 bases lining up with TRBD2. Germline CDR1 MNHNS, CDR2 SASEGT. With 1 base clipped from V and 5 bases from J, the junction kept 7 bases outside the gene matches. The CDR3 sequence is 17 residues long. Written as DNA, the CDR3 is TGTGCCAGCAGTGAAGGCGGACTAGCGGGGGAATGGGAGACCCAGTACTTC. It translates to CASSEGGLAGEWETQYF.

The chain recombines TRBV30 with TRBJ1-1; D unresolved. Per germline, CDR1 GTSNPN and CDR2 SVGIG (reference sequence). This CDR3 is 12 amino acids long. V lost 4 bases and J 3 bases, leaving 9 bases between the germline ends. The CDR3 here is CAWMEWYTEAFF. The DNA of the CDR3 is TGTGCCTGGATGGAGTGGTACACTGAAGCTTTCTTT.

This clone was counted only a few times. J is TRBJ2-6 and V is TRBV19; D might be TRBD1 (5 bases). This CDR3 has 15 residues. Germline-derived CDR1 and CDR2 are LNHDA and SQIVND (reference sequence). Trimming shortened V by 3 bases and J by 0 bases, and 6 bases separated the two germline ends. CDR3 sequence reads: CASSIQGSGANVLTF. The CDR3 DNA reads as TGTGCCAGTAGTATTCAGGGCTCTGGGGCCAACGTCCTGACTTTC.

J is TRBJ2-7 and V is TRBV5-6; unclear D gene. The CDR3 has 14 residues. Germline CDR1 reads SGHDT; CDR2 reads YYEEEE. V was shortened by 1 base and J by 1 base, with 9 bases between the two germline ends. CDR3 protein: CASSLPGSSYEQYF. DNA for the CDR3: TGTGCCAGCAGCTTGCCTGGCAGTTCCTACGAGCAGTACTTC.

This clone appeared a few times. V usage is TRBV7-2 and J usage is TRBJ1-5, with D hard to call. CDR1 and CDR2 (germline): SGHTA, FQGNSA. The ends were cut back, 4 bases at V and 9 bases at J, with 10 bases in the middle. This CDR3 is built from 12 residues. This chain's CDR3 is CASSSFLRPQHF. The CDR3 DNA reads TGTGCCAGCAGCTCCTTCCTGAGGCCCCAGCATTTT. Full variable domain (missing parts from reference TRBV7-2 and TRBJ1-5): GAGVSQSPSNKVTEKGKDVELRCDPISGHTALYWYRQSLGQGLEFLIYFQGNSAPDKSGLPSDRFSAERTGGSVSTLTIQRTQQEDSAVYLCASSSFLRPQHFGDGTRLSIL.

This CDR3 is CASSLEDWGDTEAFF. Here the CDR3 DNA reads TGTGCCAGCAGCTTAGAAGACTGGGGGGACACTGAAGCTTTCTTT. J is TRBJ1-1 and V is TRBV11-2; tentative D call: TRBD1 (5 bases). CDR1 is SGHAT and CDR2 is FQNNGV in the germline V gene. V lost 0 bases to trimming and J lost 3 bases, with 11 bases between them. The CDR3 is 15 residues long.

CDR3 DNA: TGTGCCAGCAGCCTCACTCAGGGTTACAACCTAAAACTGTTTTTT. Encoded protein: CASSLTQGYNLKLFF. The chain carries TRBV5-5 and TRBJ1-4; D possibly corresponds to TRBD1 (5 bases). Germline V lookup: CDR1 SGHKS, CDR2 YYEKEE (reference sequence). CDR3 length equals 15 residues. The germline V and J ends were trimmed by 4 bases and 10 bases, with 20 bases remaining between them.

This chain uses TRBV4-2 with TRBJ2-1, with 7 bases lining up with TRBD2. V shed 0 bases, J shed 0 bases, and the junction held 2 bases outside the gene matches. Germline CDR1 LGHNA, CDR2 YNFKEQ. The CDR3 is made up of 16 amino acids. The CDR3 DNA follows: TGTGCCAGCAGCCAAGATCGGGGGGTCTCCTACAATGAGCAGTTCTTC. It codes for CASSQDRGVSYNEQFF.

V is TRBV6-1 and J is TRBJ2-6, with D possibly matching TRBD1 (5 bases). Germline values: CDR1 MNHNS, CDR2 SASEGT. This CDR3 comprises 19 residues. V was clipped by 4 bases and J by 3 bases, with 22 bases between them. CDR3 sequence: CASSGKGRASLRGANVLTF. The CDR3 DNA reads TGTGCCAGCAGTGGAAAAGGCAGGGCAAGTCTCCGTGGGGCCAACGTCCTGACTTTC.

The chain's CDR3 is CASSGAGGTQYF. The CDR3 bases are TGTGCCAGCAGCGGGGCGGGGGGAACGCAGTATTTT. The chain recombines TRBV7-2 with TRBJ2-3; TRBD2 matches 8 bases. Germline values: CDR1 SGHTA, CDR2 FQGNSA. The CDR3 covers 12 residues. Trimming took 5 bases from V and 9 from J; bases not matched to a gene: 4.

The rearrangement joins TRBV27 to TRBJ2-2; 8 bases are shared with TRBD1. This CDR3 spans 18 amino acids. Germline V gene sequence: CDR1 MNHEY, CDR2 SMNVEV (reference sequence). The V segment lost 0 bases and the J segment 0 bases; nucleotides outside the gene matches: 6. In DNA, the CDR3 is TGTGCCAGCAGTTTATCGTCAGGACAGGGAACGAACACCGGGGAGCTGTTTTTT. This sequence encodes CASSLSSGQGTNTGELFF.

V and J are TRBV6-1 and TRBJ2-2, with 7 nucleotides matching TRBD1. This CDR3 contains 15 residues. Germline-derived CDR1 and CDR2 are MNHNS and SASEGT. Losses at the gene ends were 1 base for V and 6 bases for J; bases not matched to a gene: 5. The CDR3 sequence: CASSEVGGKAGELFF. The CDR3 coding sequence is TGTGCCAGCAGTGAAGTAGGGGGCAAGGCCGGGGAGCTGTTTTTT.

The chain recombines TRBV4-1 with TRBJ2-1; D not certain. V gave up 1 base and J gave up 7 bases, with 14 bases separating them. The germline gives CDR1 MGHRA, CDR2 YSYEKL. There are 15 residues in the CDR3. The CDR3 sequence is CASSQVPVGENEQFF. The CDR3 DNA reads TGCGCCAGCAGCCAAGTACCCGTAGGAGAGAATGAGCAGTTCTTC.

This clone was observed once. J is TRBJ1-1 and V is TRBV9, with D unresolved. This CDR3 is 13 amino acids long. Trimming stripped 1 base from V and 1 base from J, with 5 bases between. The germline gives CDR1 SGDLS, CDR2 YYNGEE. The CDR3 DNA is TGTGCCAGCAGCGTAACATGGAACACTGAAGCTTTCTTT. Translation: CASSVTWNTEAFF.

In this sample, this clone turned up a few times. The CDR3 DNA is TGCGCCAGCAGCTTGGATGCGGGGGGCGACGGGGAGACCCAGTACTTC. Protein product: CASSLDAGGDGETQYF. This chain joins TRBV5-1 and TRBJ2-5; 8 nucleotides align to TRBD2. CDR3 length equals 16 residues. The junction had 9 bases not matched to a gene; V was cut back by 0 bases and J by 5 bases. CDR1 SGHRS and CDR2 YFSETQ come from the germline V gene.

The CDR3 nucleotides read TGTGCCAGCAGCTTTCGACTAGCGGGGGGAACCGGGGAGCTGTTTTTT. It translates to CASSFRLAGGTGELFF. This chain links TRBV7-9 with TRBJ2-2; 13 bases fit TRBD2. CDR1 is SEHNR and CDR2 is FQNEAQ in the germline V gene (reference sequence). Unmatched junction bases numbered 3, after V lost 3 bases and J lost 5 bases. The CDR3 length is 16 residues.

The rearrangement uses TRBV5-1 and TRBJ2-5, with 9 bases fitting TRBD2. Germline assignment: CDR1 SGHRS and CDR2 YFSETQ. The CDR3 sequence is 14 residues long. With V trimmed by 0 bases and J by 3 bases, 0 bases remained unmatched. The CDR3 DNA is TGCGCCAGCAGCTTGGCTAGCGGGGAAGAGACCCAGTACTTC. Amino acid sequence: CASSLASGEETQYF. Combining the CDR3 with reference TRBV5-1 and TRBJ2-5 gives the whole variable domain KAGVTQTPRYLIKTRGQQVTLSCSPISGHRSVSWYQQTPGQGLQFLFEYFSETQRNKGNFPGRFSGRQFSNSRSEMNVSTLELGDSALYLCASSLASGEETQYFGPGTRLLVL.

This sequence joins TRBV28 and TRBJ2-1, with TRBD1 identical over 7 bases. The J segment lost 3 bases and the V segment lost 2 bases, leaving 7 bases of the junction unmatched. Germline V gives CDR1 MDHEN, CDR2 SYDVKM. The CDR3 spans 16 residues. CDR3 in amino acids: CASSLITTGIYNEQFF. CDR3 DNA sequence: TGTGCCAGCAGTTTAATTACGACAGGGATCTACAATGAGCAGTTCTTC.

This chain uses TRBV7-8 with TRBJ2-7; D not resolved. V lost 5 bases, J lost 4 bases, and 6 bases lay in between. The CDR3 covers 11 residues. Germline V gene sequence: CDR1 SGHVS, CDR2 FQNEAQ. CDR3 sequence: CASSIQYEQYF. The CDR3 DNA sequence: TGTGCCAGCAGCATACAGTACGAGCAGTACTTC.

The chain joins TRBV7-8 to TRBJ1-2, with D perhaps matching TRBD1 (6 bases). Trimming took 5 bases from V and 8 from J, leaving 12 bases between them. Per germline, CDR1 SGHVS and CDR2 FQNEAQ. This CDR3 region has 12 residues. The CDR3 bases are TGTGCCAGCAGCAACAGGGTTGAGGGCTACACCTTC. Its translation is CASSNRVEGYTF.

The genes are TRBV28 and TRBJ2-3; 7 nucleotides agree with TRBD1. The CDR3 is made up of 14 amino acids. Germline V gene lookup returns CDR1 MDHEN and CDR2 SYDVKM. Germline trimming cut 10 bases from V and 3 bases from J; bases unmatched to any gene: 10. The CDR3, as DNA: TGTGCCATAACACAGGGGCTAGAAACAGATACGCAGTATTTT. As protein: CAITQGLETDTQYF.

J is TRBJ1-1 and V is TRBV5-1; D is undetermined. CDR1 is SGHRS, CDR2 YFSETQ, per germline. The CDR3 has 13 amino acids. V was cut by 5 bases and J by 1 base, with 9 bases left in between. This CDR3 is CASRGRSNTEAFF. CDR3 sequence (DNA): TGCGCCAGCAGGGGGAGGTCGAACACTGAAGCTTTCTTT.